A selection of T cell receptor beta chains follows, all from one sample in a study of PD-L1 blockade in urothelial cancer. Only in-frame clones appear in the TCRdb table, and some are missing; sequencing was by immunoSEQ multiplex PCR. The sample includes about 50,000 clones, roughly 86% of them seen just once. Here the sequenced sample was PBMCs, taken around atezolizumab (anti-PD-L1) treatment. These receptors all stem from a man between 60 and 75 years old with urothelial cancer. Each CDR3 is given with its conserved first and last residue. A D gene is named only where the DNA matches it firmly. For some rows the clone size is stated as once, few or many, or as a class when expanded; others skip it.

j_call d_call clone_size cdr3_length v_call cdr3_nt cdr3_aa
TRBJ2-3 - once 13 TRBV29-1 TGCAGCGTTAAGACGTCAGGTGTAGATACGCAGTATTTT CSVKTSGVDTQYF
TRBJ1-5 TRBD1 - 16 TRBV28 TGTGCCAGCAGATTCCAAGGACAGGGGGCACGGCAGCCCCAGCATTTT CASRFQGQGARQPQHF
TRBJ1-4 - - 16 TRBV18 TGTGCCAGCTCACCACCGATTGCGGGGTCGAATGAAAAACTGTTTTTT CASSPPIAGSNEKLFF
TRBJ1-6 - - 16 TRBV6-4 TGTGCCAGCAGTGACGGCGTTGCGGGGGCCGGGTCACCCCTCCACTTT CASSDGVAGAGSPLHF
TRBJ1-1 TRBD1 - 16 TRBV7-2 TGTGCCAGCAGCCCAGGACAGGGTAGGATGAACACTGAAGCTTTCTTT CASSPGQGRMNTEAFF
TRBJ1-6 TRBD1 - 16 TRBV10-3 TGTGCCATCAGTGAGGACAGGGGGTCCTATAATTCACCCCTCCACTTT CAISEDRGSYNSPLHF
TRBJ1-2 - - 13 TRBV11-1 TGTGCCAGCAGCTCCCAGGGGTCCGGTGGCTACACCTTC CASSSQGSGGYTF
TRBJ2-7 - - 14 TRBV6-5 TGTGCCAGCAGTTATATGGCCACGAACTACGAGCAGTACTTC CASSYMATNYEQYF
TRBJ2-2 - - 14 TRBV7-9 TGTGCCAGCAGCCCCCACCAGGGGAAAGGGGAGCTGTTTTTT CASSPHQGKGELFF
TRBJ1-1 - - 14 TRBV6-1 TGTGCCAGCAGTGAAGATTGGGGGCAAACTGAAGCTTTCTTT CASSEDWGQTEAFF
TRBJ1-2 TRBD1 - 13 TRBV5-1 TGCGCCAGCAGCTTAACAGGGGAAAGTGGCTACACCTTC CASSLTGESGYTF
TRBJ2-7 - - 13 TRBV7-2 TGTGCCAGCAGCTTAGTAGGGGCCTACGAGCAGTACTTC CASSLVGAYEQYF
TRBJ1-6 - - 13 TRBV2 TGTGCCAGCAGGAGAGCGGATAATTCACCCCTCCACTTT CASRRADNSPLHF
TRBJ1-1 - - 13 TRBV18 TGTGCCAGCTCACTAGGAGGGGAGGTCCAAGCTTTCTTT CASSLGGEVQAFF
TRBJ2-3 - - 16 TRBV18 TGTGCCAGCTCACCACCGGCGGGGTCATACACAGATACGCAGTATTTT CASSPPAGSYTDTQYF
TRBJ1-1 TRBD1 - 12 TRBV30 TGTGCCTGGAGTCAGGGGGACACTGAAGCTTTCTTT CAWSQGDTEAFF
TRBJ2-3 TRBD2 - 14 TRBV6-1 TGTGCCAGCAGTACGAGACGGACTAGAGATACGCAGTATTTT CASSTRRTRDTQYF
TRBJ2-2 TRBD2 few 18 TRBV5-4 TGTGCCAGCAGCTTGCTCTCACTAGCGGGGCGGGGCACCGGGGAGCTGTTTTTT CASSLLSLAGRGTGELFF
TRBJ1-5 TRBD1 medium-sized 18 TRBV2 TGTGCCAGCAGTGTGCGCGGGACAGGGAGTTGGAGCAATCAGCCCCAGCATTTT CASSVRGTGSWSNQPQHF
TRBJ2-1 TRBD2 - 14 TRBV6-6 TGTGCCAGCAGTCGACTAGCGGGGGGCAATGAGCAGTTCTTC CASSRLAGGNEQFF
TRBJ1-1 TRBD1 - 15 TRBV7-8 TGTGCCAGCAGCTTAGCGGGACAGGGGAACACTGAAGCTTTCTTT CASSLAGQGNTEAFF
TRBJ2-1 TRBD2 - 14 TRBV25-1 TGTGCCAGCAGCTTAGCGGGGGGGCCCTTTGAGCAGTTCTTC CASSLAGGPFEQFF
TRBJ2-7 - - 14 TRBV5-1 TGCGCCAGCAGCCCGGCGGGGAGCACCTACGAGCAGTACTTC CASSPAGSTYEQYF
TRBJ2-1 - - 13 TRBV19 TGTGCCAGTAGTGCGGGGCGCCACAATGAGCAGTTCTTC CASSAGRHNEQFF
TRBJ2-1 - - 17 TRBV14 TGTGCCAGCAGCCATCCCCTCGGGGGAGGGGGCTACAATGAGCAGTTCTTC CASSHPLGGGGYNEQFF
TRBJ1-1 TRBD1 few 14 TRBV5-1 TGCGCCAGCAGACGGGACAGTTTGAACACTGAAGCTTTCTTT CASRRDSLNTEAFF
TRBJ1-2 - - 16 TRBV9 TGTGCCAGCAGCGTAGGGCCACTGGACAGTAACTATGGCTACACCTTC CASSVGPLDSNYGYTF
TRBJ2-7 TRBD1 - 14 TRBV11-1 TGTGCCAGCAGCCAGAGTACAGGGGGTTACGAGCAGTACTTC CASSQSTGGYEQYF
TRBJ2-7 - - 10 TRBV21-1 TGTGCCAGCGCACTTCATTTATGTTACTTC CASALHLCYF
TRBJ1-3 TRBD1 - 15 TRBV7-2 TGTGCCAGCAGGAGAACAGGGGATTCCGGAAACACCATATATTTT CASRRTGDSGNTIYF
TRBJ2-1 TRBD1 - 15 TRBV7-3 TGTGCCAGCAGCCAGACAGGGGGCGCAGGCAATGAGCAGTTCTTC CASSQTGGAGNEQFF
TRBJ1-1 - - 14 TRBV4-1 TGCGCCAGCAGATATCCGGGGGTGGGGACTGAAGCTTTCTTT CASRYPGVGTEAFF
TRBJ2-5 TRBD2 once 17 TRBV5-6 TGTGCCAGCAGCTTGGAGGGCGGGGGGCCTCGCGGGGAGACCCAGTACTTC CASSLEGGGPRGETQYF
TRBJ2-3 - - 13 TRBV10-1 TGCGCCAGCAGTGAGTCAGGCGGGGCAGCGCAGTATTTT CASSESGGAAQYF
TRBJ2-1 - - 15 TRBV4-3 TGCGCCAGCAGCCAAGCCACGGGGACCTACAATGAGCAGTTCTTC CASSQATGTYNEQFF
TRBJ1-2 - - 14 TRBV4-3 TGCGCCAGCAGCCAAAGATCGGGAGACTATGGCTACACCTTC CASSQRSGDYGYTF
TRBJ2-5 TRBD2 - 14 TRBV10-2 TGCGCCAGCAGTGAAGGTAGCGGGGGGGAGACCCAGTACTTC CASSEGSGGETQYF
TRBJ2-5 TRBD1 - 14 TRBV10-3 TGTGCCATCAGATCGGACAGGTCGGAGGAGACCCAGTACTTC CAIRSDRSEETQYF
TRBJ1-1 TRBD1 - 15 TRBV11-3 TGTGCCAGCAGCGATTCGGGACAGGGGGCAACTGAAGCTTTCTTT CASSDSGQGATEAFF
TRBJ1-2 - - 15 TRBV7-3 TGTGCCAGCAGCTTAAATGGGGGCCCTAACTATGGCTACACCTTC CASSLNGGPNYGYTF
TRBJ1-5 - - 13 TRBV30 TGTGCCTGGAGTTCGCGGTCCGAACAGCCCCAGCATTTT CAWSSRSEQPQHF
TRBJ2-7 - - 15 TRBV6-6 TGTGCCAGCAGTTACGTCCAGGGTTCCGGATTCGAGCAGTACTTC CASSYVQGSGFEQYF